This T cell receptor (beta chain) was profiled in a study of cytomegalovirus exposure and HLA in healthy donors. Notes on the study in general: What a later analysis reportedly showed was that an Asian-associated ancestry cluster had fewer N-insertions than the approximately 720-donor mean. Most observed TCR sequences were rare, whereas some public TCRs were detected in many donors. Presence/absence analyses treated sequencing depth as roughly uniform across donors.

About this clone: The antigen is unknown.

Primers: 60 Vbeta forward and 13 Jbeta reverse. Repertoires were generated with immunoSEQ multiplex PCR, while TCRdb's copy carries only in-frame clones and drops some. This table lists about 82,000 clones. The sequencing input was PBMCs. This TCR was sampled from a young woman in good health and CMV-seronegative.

The CDR3 bases are TGTGCCAGCAGGGTGACAGGGGCCGGCACCGGGGAGCTGTTTTTT. Translation gives CASRVTGAGTGELFF. This chain links TRBV28 with TRBJ2-2, with 8 bases that match TRBD1. V trimming: 6 bases; J trimming: 4 bases; junction bases outside the gene matches: 7. The CDR3 extends over 15 amino acids. Germline V gene data show CDR1 as MDHEN and CDR2 as SYDVKM.